The 4 T cell receptor beta chains below were found in one sample sequenced in a study of blood T cell repertoires in COVID-19. Assay: immunoSEQ multiplex PCR; the TCRdb copy retains only in-frame clones and omits some. Of some 670,000 clones in the sample, 85% to 90% were seen once. The specimen was peripheral blood. Every receptor here comes from a woman between 18 and 30 years old with acute or convalescent COVID-19.

The J gene is TRBJ1-2, the V gene TRBV15, with 7 bases identical to TRBD1. The junction had 14 bases not matched to a gene; V was cut back by 5 bases and J by 8 bases. The CDR3 totals 15 residues. Germline-derived CDR1 and CDR2 are LNHNV and YYDKDF (reference sequence). The CDR3 here is CATSGGTVSILGYTF. The CDR3 bases are TGTGCCACCAGCGGGGGGACAGTTTCTATTCTCGGCTACACCTTC.

This rearrangement joins TRBV10-3 to TRBJ1-2; 8 bases are shared with TRBD1. In germline, CDR1 is ENHRY, CDR2 SYGVKD. The length of the CDR3 is 15 residues. Trimming took 2 bases from V and 6 from J; bases not matched to a gene: 8. CDR3 bases: TGTGCCATCAGTGAGCCCCAGGAGGACAGGGATGGCTACACCTTC. Amino acids: CAISEPQEDRDGYTF.

This clone is a singleton in its sample. This chain uses TRBV7-3 with TRBJ1-1; maybe TRBD1 (5 bases). CDR3 length equals 13 residues. The germline V gene encodes CDR1 SGHTA and CDR2 FQGTGA. Trimming shortened V by 5 bases and J by 3 bases, and 10 bases separated the two germline ends. CDR3: CASSPGGDTEAFF. The CDR3 DNA follows: TGTGCCAGCAGCCCCGGGGGGGACACTGAAGCTTTCTTT.

This clone came up a few times. This chain connects TRBV7-2 to TRBJ1-1, with TRBD1 identical over 7 bases. Per germline, CDR1 SGHTA and CDR2 FQGNSA. The CDR3 covers 16 residues. J was trimmed by 0 bases and V by 2 bases; bases with no gene match: 6. The CDR3 here is CASSLRDSYMNTEAFF. The CDR3 coding sequence is TGTGCCAGCAGCTTAAGGGACAGCTATATGAACACTGAAGCTTTCTTT. The full variable domain, with the rest looked up from reference TRBV7-2 and TRBJ1-1, is GAGVSQSPSNKVTEKGKDVELRCDPISGHTALYWYRQSLGQGLEFLIYFQGNSAPDKSGLPSDRFSAERTGGSVSTLTIQRTQQEDSAVYLCASSLRDSYMNTEAFFGQGTRLTVV.